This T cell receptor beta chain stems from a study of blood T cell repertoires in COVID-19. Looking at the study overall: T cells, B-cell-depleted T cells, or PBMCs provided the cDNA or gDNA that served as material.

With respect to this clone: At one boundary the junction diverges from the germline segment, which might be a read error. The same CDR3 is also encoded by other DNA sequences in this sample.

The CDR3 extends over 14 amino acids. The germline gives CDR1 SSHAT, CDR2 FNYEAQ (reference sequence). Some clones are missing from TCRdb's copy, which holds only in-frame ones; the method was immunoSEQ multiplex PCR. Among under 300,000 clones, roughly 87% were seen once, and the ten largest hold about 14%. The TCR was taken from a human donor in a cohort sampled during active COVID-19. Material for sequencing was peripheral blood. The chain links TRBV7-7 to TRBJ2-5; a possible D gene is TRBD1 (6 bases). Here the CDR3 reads CASSFSGAQETQYF. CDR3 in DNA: TGTGCTAGCAGCTTCTCAGGGGCCCAAGAGACCCAGTACTTC.